This T cell receptor (beta chain) was recorded in a study of CD8 T cells in ankylosing spondylitis. Many counts were recorded for this clonotype. V was cut by 0 bases and J by 10 bases, with 15 bases left in between. The V gene's germline CDR1 is DFQATT and CDR2 SNEGSKA (reference sequence). This CDR3 has 14 amino acids. TCRdb processed the 5' RACE reads anew with MiXCR; each CDR3 protein has one entry. This table has roughly 250,000 distinct CDR3 sequences, 10% to 13% appearing once. The chain recombines TRBV20-1 with TRBJ2-2; D tentatively fits TRBD1 or TRBD2 (5 bases each). This TCR was recovered from a male donor with ankylosing spondylitis or in good health (not recorded which). Material for sequencing was blood, either unsorted or a sorted T cell fraction (not recorded which). CDR3 amino acids: CSARDPLGDEELFF. In DNA, the CDR3 is TGCAGTGCTAGAGATCCCTTGGGGGATGAGGAGCTGTTTTTT.